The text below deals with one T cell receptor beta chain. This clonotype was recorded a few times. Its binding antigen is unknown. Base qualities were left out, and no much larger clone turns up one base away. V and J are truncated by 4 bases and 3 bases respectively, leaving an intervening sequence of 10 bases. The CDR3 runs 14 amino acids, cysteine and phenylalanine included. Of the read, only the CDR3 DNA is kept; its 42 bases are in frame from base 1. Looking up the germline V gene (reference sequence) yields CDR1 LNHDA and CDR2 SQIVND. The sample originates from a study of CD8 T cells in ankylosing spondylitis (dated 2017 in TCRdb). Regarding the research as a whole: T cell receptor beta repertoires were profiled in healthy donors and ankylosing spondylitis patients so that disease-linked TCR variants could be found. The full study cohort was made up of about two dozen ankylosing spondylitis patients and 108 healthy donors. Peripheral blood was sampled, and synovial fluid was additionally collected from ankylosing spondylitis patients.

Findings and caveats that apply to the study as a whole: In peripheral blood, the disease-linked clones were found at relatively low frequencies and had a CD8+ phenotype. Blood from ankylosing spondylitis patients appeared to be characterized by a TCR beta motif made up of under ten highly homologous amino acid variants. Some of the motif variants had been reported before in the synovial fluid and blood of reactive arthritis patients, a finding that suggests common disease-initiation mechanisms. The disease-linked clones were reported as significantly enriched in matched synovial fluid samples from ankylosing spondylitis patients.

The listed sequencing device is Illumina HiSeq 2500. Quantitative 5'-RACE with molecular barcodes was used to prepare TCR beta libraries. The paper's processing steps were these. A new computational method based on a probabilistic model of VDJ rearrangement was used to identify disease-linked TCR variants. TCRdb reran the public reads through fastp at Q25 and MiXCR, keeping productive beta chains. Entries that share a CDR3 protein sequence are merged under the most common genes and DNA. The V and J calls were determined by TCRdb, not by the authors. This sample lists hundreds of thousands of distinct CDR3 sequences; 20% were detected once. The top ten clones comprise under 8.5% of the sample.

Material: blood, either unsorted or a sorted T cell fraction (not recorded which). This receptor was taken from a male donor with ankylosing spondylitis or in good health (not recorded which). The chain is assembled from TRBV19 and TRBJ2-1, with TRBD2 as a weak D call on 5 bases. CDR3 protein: CASSKVGNYNEQFF. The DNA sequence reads TGTGCCAGTAGTAAGGTCGGGAACTACAATGAGCAGTTCTTC.